This is a list of T cell receptor beta chains from one sample in a study of blood T cell repertoires in COVID-19. The protocol was immunoSEQ multiplex PCR, while the TCRdb copy is restricted to in-frame clones and leaves out a portion. The table has about 310,000 clones, around 86% seen once; the top ten hold 1.3%. The sequenced sample was peripheral blood. The receptors originated from a man aged 65 to 79 with acute or convalescent COVID-19. The CDR3 runs from the conserved cysteine through the conserved F or W. The order of the fields is V gene, J gene, CDR3 protein.

>TRBV4-2|TRBJ1-2
CASSQVLFRDSYGYTF
>TRBV30|TRBJ2-1
CAWSRGPAGFF
>TRBV3-1/TRBV3-2|TRBJ2-7
CASSQVGGVQGSYEQYF
>TRBV7-2|TRBJ2-1
CASSGTAGYNEQFF
>TRBV5-4|TRBJ2-7
CASSAGGQYEQYF
>TRBV28|TRBJ1-4
CASSNGQLEKLFF
>TRBV28|TRBJ1-2
CASYQAQGASGYTF
>TRBV9|TRBJ1-1
CASSVRQGAGTEAFF
>TRBV3-1/TRBV3-2|TRBJ2-3
CASSQGDTGTDTQYF
>TRBV27|TRBJ1-2
CASSPRQGANYGYTF
>TRBV28|TRBJ2-7
CASNPGGLADSYEQYF
>TRBV28|TRBJ2-7
CASSETGLSSYEQYF
>TRBV2|TRBJ2-5
CASSENREETQYF
>TRBV5-4|TRBJ1-2
CASSIRTGGYTF
>TRBV19|TRBJ2-6
CASSGTGGSGANVLTF
>TRBV30|TRBJ2-1
CAWSRRDRGSQFF
>TRBV10-3|TRBJ2-7
CAISEFTGTGDYEQYF
>TRBV7-2|TRBJ2-3
CASSYSGRPPDTQYF
>TRBV28|TRBJ1-2
CASSRTGTLNYGYTF
>TRBV7-2|TRBJ2-7
CASSARTGGTEQYF
>TRBV6-2/TRBV6-3|TRBJ1-3
CASSNAGRSGNTIYF
>TRBV6-5|TRBJ2-5
CASSSGGLQETQYF
>TRBV5-5|TRBJ2-1
CASSQTKTAGRNEQFF
>TRBV5-1|TRBJ1-3
CASSMGTGLSGNTIYF
>TRBV9|TRBJ2-3
CASSASGGGTDTQYF
>TRBV28|TRBJ1-2
CASSGKAGNYGYTF
>TRBV7-3|TRBJ2-5
CASSLGTGLQETQYF
>TRBV28|TRBJ2-3
CASSLLFREQLEDTQYF
>TRBV3-1/TRBV3-2|TRBJ2-7
CASSQGNRQDGLEQYF
>TRBV4-3|TRBJ2-5
CASSHSLGTSGSAETQYF
>TRBV3-1/TRBV3-2|TRBJ1-6
CASSHPLEPLHF
>TRBV6-5|TRBJ2-3
CASRAGLAPADTQYF
>TRBV7-2|TRBJ1-6
CASSVTQGRSPLHF
>TRBV10-3|TRBJ2-1
CAISESIAYNEQFF